Below are 25 T cell receptor beta chains sequenced from a single sample in a study of post-analysis software for immune sequencing data. Findings and caveats of the study: Patients had higher frequencies than controls of about 5 TRBV segments, including TRBV5-6, TRBV5-1 and TRBV20-1.

These receptors have no known antigen. Each TCR beta cDNA library carried unique molecular identifiers. One entry per CDR3 protein results from TCRdb running MiXCR on the PCR reads. The sample contains about 770,000 distinct CDR3 sequences, around 42% of which appear only once. Source material: blood. Receptor source: a girl aged 5-17 years with multiple sclerosis.

This clonotype was observed a handful of times. The CDR3 nucleotides are TGTGCCAGCAGCGCCGGGACTAGCGTCGATGAGCAGTTCTTC. Its translation: CASSAGTSVDEQFF. The chain joins TRBV27 to TRBJ2-1; 10 bases map to TRBD2. This CDR3 has 14 residues. Per the germline V gene, CDR1 is MNHEY and CDR2 is SMNVEV (reference sequence). The ends lost 6 bases at V and 8 bases at J; junction bases unmatched: 7.

For the CDR3, the DNA is TGTGCCAGCAGCTTGGCCGGGTTCGACACCGGGGAGCTGTTTTTT. This gives the protein CASSLAGFDTGELFF. The chain has TRBV5-4 and TRBJ2-2; D is unclear. From germline, CDR1 is SGHNT and CDR2 YYREEE (reference sequence). V lost 0 bases to trimming and J lost 3 bases, with 9 bases between them. CDR3 length: 15 residues. The full variable domain, completed using reference TRBV5-4 and TRBJ2-2, is ETGVTQSPTHLIKTRGQQVTLRCSSQSGHNTVSWYQQALGQGPQFIFQYYREEENGRGNFPPRFSGLQFPNYSSELNVNALELDDSALYLCASSLAGFDTGELFFGEGSRLTVL.

This clonotype showed up just once. The chain employs TRBV20-1 and TRBJ2-7, with D unclear. The germline CDR1 and CDR2 sequences are DFQATT and SNEGSKA (reference sequence). Trimming removed 4 bases from V and 0 bases from J, with 16 bases in between. The CDR3 length is 15 residues. CDR3 in amino acids: CSATPMVATSYEQYF. In DNA form, the CDR3 reads TGCAGTGCTACCCCCATGGTAGCCACCTCCTACGAGCAGTACTTC.

This clonotype is a singleton in its sample. The gene calls are TRBV5-1 and TRBJ2-5, with D unclear. V was clipped by 6 bases and J by 2 bases, with 11 bases between them. The CDR3 loop spans 13 amino acids. Germline loops: CDR1 SGHRS, CDR2 YFSETQ. CDR3 bases: TGCGCCAGCAAGGTGGCAGGTCAAGAGACCCAGTACTTC. It is translated as CASKVAGQETQYF.

The J gene is TRBJ2-5, the V gene TRBV27; 11 positions agree with TRBD2. CDR1 is MNHEY, CDR2 SMNVEV, per germline (reference sequence). CDR3 length: 19 amino acids. Trimming took 6 bases from V and 1 from J; bases not matched to a gene: 16. The DNA of the CDR3 is TGTGCCAGCAGGGGAATCCTAGCGGGAGGCCAGACGGTCCAAGAGACCCAGTACTTC. Translated: CASRGILAGGQTVQETQYF.

The chain is built from TRBV25-1 and TRBJ1-2, with 7 bases fitting TRBD1. The V and J ends lost 3 bases and 4 bases, in that order; junction bases with no gene match: 2. The CDR3 consists of 13 residues. The germline V gene encodes CDR1 MGHDK and CDR2 SYGVNS. CDR3 sequence: CASSDTGVYGYTF. For the CDR3, the DNA is TGTGCCAGCAGTGATACAGGGGTCTATGGCTACACCTTC.

The chain recombines TRBV5-1 with TRBJ1-2; a possible D gene is TRBD1 (5 bases). CDR3 length: 15 residues. Germline CDR1 and CDR2: SGHRS and YFSETQ. Deletions cut 10 bases from V and 1 base from J, with 20 bases between. DNA for the CDR3: TGCGCCGGGGGGACGGAACACGGTATTAACTATGGCTACACCTTC. Its protein product is CAGGTEHGINYGYTF.

There are a few counts of this clonotype. J is TRBJ2-3 and V is TRBV4-2; maybe TRBD2 (6 bases). V was trimmed by 1 base and J by 4 bases, leaving 15 bases between them. This CDR3 spans 16 amino acids. CDR1 is LGHNA, CDR2 YNFKEQ, per germline. DNA for the CDR3: TGTGCCAGCAGCCAAGTTCTCGGGAGTGAAGCAGATACGCAGTATTTT. Protein product: CASSQVLGSEADTQYF.

The chain couples TRBV20-1 to TRBJ2-6; tentative D call: TRBD1 (6 bases). In germline, CDR1 is DFQATT, CDR2 SNEGSKA (reference sequence). CDR3 length: 18 amino acids. With 2 bases removed from V and 0 bases from J, the gap between germline ends came to 17 bases. CDR3 DNA: TGCAGTGCTAGATCGACAGGTCCACAGCCCTCTGGGGCCAACGTCCTGACTTTC. It is translated as CSARSTGPQPSGANVLTF.

This clonotype was counted between two and nine times. The chain couples TRBV27 to TRBJ2-1; D might be TRBD1 (6 bases). Germline CDR1 and CDR2: MNHEY and SMNVEV (reference sequence). V was clipped by 5 bases and J by 0 bases, with 11 bases between them. The CDR3 spans 15 residues. This CDR3 reads CASSQGQSSYNEQFF. For the CDR3, the DNA is TGTGCCAGCAGTCAAGGACAGAGCTCCTACAATGAGCAGTTCTTC.

The chain uses TRBV5-1 and TRBJ2-4, with 7 bases matching TRBD1. Trimming at V came to 4 bases and at J to 2 bases, leaving 12 bases not matched to a gene. This CDR3 spans 17 amino acids. Germline loops: CDR1 SGHRS, CDR2 YFSETQ. The CDR3 loop is CASSTLTGAGSKNIQYF. The CDR3 bases are TGCGCCAGCAGCACCTTAACAGGGGCAGGATCCAAAAACATTCAGTACTTC. The full variable domain, with the rest looked up from reference TRBV5-1 and TRBJ2-4, is KAGVTQTPRYLIKTRGQQVTLSCSPISGHRSVSWYQQTPGQGLQFLFEYFSETQRNKGNFPGRFSGRQFSNSRSEMNVSTLELGDSALYLCASSTLTGAGSKNIQYFGAGTRLSVL.

The chain uses TRBV28 and TRBJ1-5; D uncertain. V was pared by 10 bases and J by 4 bases, with 14 bases between. Germline V gives CDR1 MDHEN, CDR2 SYDVKM. The CDR3 totals 13 residues. CDR3 DNA: TGTGCCAACACTCTTCAGCGTAATCAGCCCCAGCATTTT. This gives the protein CANTLQRNQPQHF. Complete variable domain (other parts from reference TRBV28 and TRBJ1-5): DVKVTQSSRYLVKRTGEKVFLECVQDMDHENMFWYRQDPGLGLRLIYFSYDVKMKEKGDIPEGYSVSREKKERFSLILESASTNQTSMYLCANTLQRNQPQHFGDGTRLSIL.

V usage is TRBV12-3 or TRBV12-4 and J usage is TRBJ2-4, with 7 bases that match TRBD2. The DNA end favors TRBJ2-7, so the J call may be wrong. CDR3 length: 13 residues. The CDR3 loop is CASSLLAEYEQYF. CDR3 DNA sequence: TGTGCCAGCAGTTTACTAGCGGAATACGAGCAGTACTTC.

This chain joins TRBV5-1 and TRBJ2-7; D is possibly TRBD1 or TRBD2 (5 bases each). V gave up 0 bases and J gave up 2 bases, with 12 bases separating them. Looked up from germline, CDR1 is SGHRS and CDR2 is YFSETQ. The CDR3 sequence is 15 residues long. The CDR3 nucleotides read TGCGCCAGCAGCTTGGACAGGCACGGGGCCTACGAGCAGTACTTC. It yields the protein CASSLDRHGAYEQYF.

The V call is TRBV12-3 or TRBV12-4, the J call TRBJ2-3; TRBD1 might be the D (8 bases). The CDR3 spans 15 residues. V dropped 5 bases and J dropped 9 bases, with 21 bases sitting between them. The CDR3 DNA sequence: TGTGCCAGCAGTCCCAGGGGGCTGCGGGAGACAACGCAGTATTTT. Translated: CASSPRGLRETTQYF.

The chain employs TRBV7-9 and TRBJ2-1; D is perhaps TRBD1 or TRBD2 (5 bases each). The CDR3 consists of 13 residues. Germline V CDR1 and CDR2: SEHNR, FQNEAQ (reference sequence). V lost 8 bases and J lost 8, with 16 bases in between. The CDR3 DNA follows: TGTGCCAGCGGGGGACCCCTCTCGCATGAGCAGTTCTTC. Protein product: CASGGPLSHEQFF.

V gene TRBV12-3 or TRBV12-4 combines with J gene TRBJ2-5, with D maybe TRBD2 (5 bases). The DNA end favors TRBJ2-7, so the J call may be wrong. The CDR3 extends over 12 amino acids. CDR3 loop: CASSPGIYEQYF. The CDR3 bases are TGTGCCAGCAGTCCGGGGATCTACGAGCAGTACTTC.

The chain recombines TRBV6-6 with TRBJ1-5; 9 bases are shared with TRBD1. The CDR3 contains 14 residues. Germline-derived CDR1 and CDR2 are MNHNY and SVGAGI (reference sequence). Trimming at V came to 6 bases and at J to 4 bases, leaving 4 bases not matched to a gene. The CDR3 region is CASSRTGDNQPQHF. The CDR3, as DNA: TGTGCCAGCAGCCGGACAGGGGATAATCAGCCCCAGCATTTT.

This clonotype was counted once. The chain couples TRBV7-2 to TRBJ2-4; D possibly corresponds to TRBD2 (5 bases). Trimming shortened V by 3 bases and J by 2 bases, and 17 bases separated the two germline ends. In germline, CDR1 is SGHTA, CDR2 FQGNSA. The CDR3 covers 17 residues. The CDR3 DNA follows: TGTGCCAGCAGCTTCCCCGGGGAGCCCGCGCCCAAAAACATTCAGTACTTC. Translated, it gives CASSFPGEPAPKNIQYF. The entire variable domain, with the rest obtained from reference TRBV7-2 and TRBJ2-4, is as follows: GAGVSQSPSNKVTEKGKDVELRCDPISGHTALYWYRQSLGQGLEFLIYFQGNSAPDKSGLPSDRFSAERTGGSVSTLTIQRTQQEDSAVYLCASSFPGEPAPKNIQYFGAGTRLSVL.

The V call is TRBV5-1, the J call TRBJ2-3, with 8 positions matching TRBD2. Per the germline V gene, CDR1 is SGHRS and CDR2 is YFSETQ. The CDR3 totals 16 residues. V lost 3 bases to trimming and J lost 0 bases; unmatched junction nucleotides: 6. The CDR3 loop reads CASSSELAASTDTQYF. The CDR3, as DNA: TGCGCCAGCAGCTCTGAACTAGCGGCTAGCACAGATACGCAGTATTTT. The whole variable domain, filled in from reference TRBV5-1 and TRBJ2-3, reads KAGVTQTPRYLIKTRGQQVTLSCSPISGHRSVSWYQQTPGQGLQFLFEYFSETQRNKGNFPGRFSGRQFSNSRSEMNVSTLELGDSALYLCASSSELAASTDTQYFGPGTRLTVL.

This clonotype occurred a few times. The V and J genes are TRBV24-1 and TRBJ2-1, with D perhaps matching TRBD1 (6 bases). Trimming removed 3 bases at V and 6 bases at J, with 14 bases between. In germline, CDR1 is KGHDR, CDR2 SFDVKD. This CDR3 has 15 residues. CDR3 nucleotide sequence: TGTGCCACCAGTGATCCCGGGACACACGGCAATGAGCAGTTCTTC. The encoded protein is CATSDPGTHGNEQFF.

Only a few counts were recorded for this clonotype. The rearrangement joins TRBV20-1 to TRBJ2-7, with a tentative D call TRBD2 (5 bases). The CDR3 has 13 residues. Trimming removed 2 bases from V and 5 bases from J, with 13 bases in between. Germline V lookup: CDR1 DFQATT, CDR2 SNEGSKA (reference sequence). The CDR3 nucleotides read TGCAGTGCTAGACCTATTACTAGAAACGAGCAGTACTTC. Its translation: CSARPITRNEQYF.

This chain connects TRBV5-1 to TRBJ2-4; 13 positions match TRBD2. The J call may not be correct, given that the DNA end is closer to TRBJ2-7. Germline-derived CDR1 and CDR2 are SGHRS and YFSETQ. CDR3 length: 16 residues. The CDR3 here is CASSLKLAGGPYEQYF. CDR3 DNA: TGCGCCAGCAGCTTGAAACTAGCGGGAGGGCCCTACGAGCAGTACTTC.

This clonotype appeared a few times. The chain carries TRBV7-2 and TRBJ2-7, with 8 bases that match TRBD2. Germline assignment: CDR1 SGHTA and CDR2 FQGNSA. Germline trimming cut 1 base from V and 3 bases from J; bases unmatched to any gene: 11. CDR3 size: 17 residues. CDR3 protein: CASSLGRGALTLYEQYF. The CDR3 DNA follows: TGTGCCAGCAGCTTAGGGCGGGGGGCCCTAACCCTCTACGAGCAGTACTTC. The entire variable domain, with the rest obtained from reference TRBV7-2 and TRBJ2-7, is as follows: GAGVSQSPSNKVTEKGKDVELRCDPISGHTALYWYRQSLGQGLEFLIYFQGNSAPDKSGLPSDRFSAERTGGSVSTLTIQRTQQEDSAVYLCASSLGRGALTLYEQYFGPGTRLTVT.

In its sample, this clonotype was seen a few times. This chain joins TRBV29-1 and TRBJ2-1; D is perhaps TRBD2 (6 bases). With 2 bases removed from V and 2 bases from J, the gap between germline ends came to 25 bases. This CDR3 comprises 19 residues. Germline-derived CDR1 and CDR2 are SQVTM and ANQGSEA. This chain's CDR3 is CSVEPLPGGTNEAYNEQFF. The CDR3 DNA is TGCAGCGTTGAACCCCTCCCCGGCGGGACCAACGAGGCCTACAATGAGCAGTTCTTC.